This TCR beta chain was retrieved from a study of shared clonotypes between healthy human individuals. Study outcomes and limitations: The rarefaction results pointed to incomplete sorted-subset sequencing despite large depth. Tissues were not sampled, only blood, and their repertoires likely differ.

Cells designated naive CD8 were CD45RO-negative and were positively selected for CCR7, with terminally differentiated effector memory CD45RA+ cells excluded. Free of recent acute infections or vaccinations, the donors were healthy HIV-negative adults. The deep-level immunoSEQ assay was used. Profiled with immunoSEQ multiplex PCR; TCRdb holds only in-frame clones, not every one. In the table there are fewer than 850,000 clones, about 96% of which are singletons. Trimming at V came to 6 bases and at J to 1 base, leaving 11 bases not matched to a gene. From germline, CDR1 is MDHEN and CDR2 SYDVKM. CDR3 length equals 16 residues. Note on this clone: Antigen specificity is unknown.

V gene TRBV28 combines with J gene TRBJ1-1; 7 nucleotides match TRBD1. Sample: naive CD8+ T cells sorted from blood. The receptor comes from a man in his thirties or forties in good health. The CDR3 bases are TGTGCCAGCAGGCGAACCGGGACAGCTTCGAACACTGAAGCTTTCTTT. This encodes CASRRTGTASNTEAFF. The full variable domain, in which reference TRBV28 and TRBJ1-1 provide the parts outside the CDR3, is DVKVTQSSRYLVKRTGEKVFLECVQDMDHENMFWYRQDPGLGLRLIYFSYDVKMKEKGDIPEGYSVSREKKERFSLILESASTNQTSMYLCASRRTGTASNTEAFFGQGTRLTVV.